The T cell receptor (beta chain) under discussion was sequenced for a study of T cells expressing NK-cell markers. Study-level background: Source material for TCR beta repertoires consisted of sorted CD3+CD56+NKG2C+, CD3+CD56+NKG2C- and CD3+CD56-NKG2C+ T cells. General study points: These clonotypes, the leaders elsewhere, also led the CD3+CD56-NKG2C+ fraction in a handful of donors. For about 6 donors, the dominant NKG2C+ clonotypes made up roughly 1.0-7.0% of their CD8+ T cells.

TCRdb re-analyzed the 5' RACE reads; it lists each CDR3 protein once, without DNA. The specimen's table records 200,000 to 300,000 distinct CDR3 sequences. The CDR3 length is 17 residues. Germline V CDR1 and CDR2: SGHNT, YYREEE (reference sequence). Of note for this clonotype: Its cognate antigen is unknown.

Sequencing was performed on blood T cells: a sorted CD56 or NKG2C T cell subset, CD4+ or CD8+ T cells, or bulk PBMC T cells (not recorded which). The sequence derives from a man younger than 30 in good health. The rearrangement joins TRBV5-4 to TRBJ2-7; TCRdb proposes TRBD2, but this gene call is untestable without DNA. The CDR3 here is CASSLGQSGHQFYEQYF. The full variable domain, completed using reference TRBV5-4 and TRBJ2-7, is ETGVTQSPTHLIKTRGQQVTLRCSSQSGHNTVSWYQQALGQGPQFIFQYYREEENGRGNFPPRFSGLQFPNYSSELNVNALELDDSALYLCASSLGQSGHQFYEQYFGPGTRLTVT.